This T cell receptor beta chain was identified during a study of cytomegalovirus exposure and HLA in healthy donors (dated by TCRdb to between 2016 and 2019). Describing the broader study: According to an earlier analysis of 550 to 750 of the donors, roughly 180 million T cells yielded 100 million or so unique TCR beta sequences and 276 Gb of sequence data. Approximately 300 gigabases of sequencing data and approximately 91 million unique TCR sequences made up an early release that covered fewer than 650 HLA-typed donors. The genetic ancestry cluster associated with self-reported Caucasian donors included approximately 85% of the 398 genotyped donors. The aim of the study was to test whether cataloging public T cell receptors could identify signatures of past pathogen exposure. Using immunosequencing, the study profiled T cell repertoires from 640 or so subjects and related those repertoires to cytomegalovirus serostatus. Besides the first cohort of roughly 640 subjects, a separate validation cohort made up of 120 different subjects was used. To predict cytomegalovirus infection status, the study brought together high-throughput TCR immunosequencing, statistical association of individual TCRs with disease status, and machine learning. A later analysis re-analyzed previously published TCR beta repertoires from approximately 670 donors and added high-resolution HLA genotyping to study TCR occurrence patterns. In the later analysis, no new phenotypic data were used to find candidate immune exposures; instead, reliance was placed on TCR beta sequences and their occurrence across donors. An earlier analysis of around 540 of the donors applied high-throughput TCR beta sequencing to assess whether each TCR beta V gene segment acted as functional or pseudogenic. Alongside the repertoire data, information on donor age, sex, ethnicity and CMV serostatus was compiled. A later genetic analysis used genome-wide SNP genotypes for about 55% of the 666 donors, treating that subset as a discovery cohort. Every repertoire in the discovery cohort had been generated on one and the same sequencing platform. HLA typing covered class I and class II loci at four-digit resolution. Typing coverage differed by locus: A, B, C, DRB1 and DQB1 were typed in roughly 620-630 donors, DQA1 in approximately 520, DPA1 in approximately 600, and DPB1 in just under 490. Roughly 5 DR-DQ haplotypes were treated as single units for association and clustering because of strong linkage in the cohort. On average, roughly 250,000 unique TCR beta nucleotide sequences were sequenced per donor among a few hundred genotyped donors of the cohort, with roughly 20% of those sequences being non-productive. The full study reports these points: For the cohort, immune exposure information was limited to CMV serostatus. Correlated functional status among segregating V segments might be attributable to linkage disequilibrium, but an unknown experimental factor could not be ruled out. An association between a missense DCLRE1C variant and V-gene and J-gene trimming of TCR beta chains was found in a later genetic analysis and replicated in an independent cohort. Specific HLA alleles were associated with 16,951 TCR beta sequences at a false discovery rate of 0.05 in a later analysis. A further reported finding was that TCR beta sequences accurately predicted the HLA-A and HLA-B alleles for most subjects in the first cohort. A later analysis reported that several top co-occurrence clusters appeared linked to parvovirus B19, influenza, CMV and Epstein-Barr virus. An earlier analysis of approximately 540 of the donors showed that most TCR beta V segments appeared in productive rearrangements either about 87% or about 30% of the time, which broadly matched IMGT annotations. A cluster of highly shared sequence variants was judged likely to represent a technical artifact of the sequencing pipeline. It was suggested by the authors that the approach could potentially be generalized to other disease states and immunological phenotypes. Because some donors lacked HLA typing at each locus, the association tests relied only on the typed subset. Compared with equally common non-associated chains, HLA-associated TCR beta chains in a later analysis were more clonally expanded and had lower generation probabilities. In a later analysis, the rate of TCR association differed among HLA loci, with DRB1 alleles having the most associated TCRs and HLA-C alleles having the fewest. Most CMV-associated TCR beta chains appeared to be HLA-restricted in a later analysis, and the HLA associations seemed to be driven largely by CMV exposure. Three of the identified cytomegalovirus-associated TCR beta chains were confirmed in vitro to be specific for cytomegalovirus antigens. Around 16 rarely observed V segments, including chromosome 9 orphons, were excluded from the earlier analysis of about 610 of the donors because counts were too low. This cohort had only TCR beta chains sequenced, and the lack of alpha or paired-chain data limited which features could be detected. Because the 87-base-pair reads could not distinguish some IMGT-functional V segments, including TRBV6-2 and TRBV6-3, those segments were excluded. A later genetic analysis reported fewer N-insertions in productive TCRs among donors in an Asian-associated ancestry cluster than the roughly 670-donor mean. In both the original and validation cohorts, the classifier was reported to diagnose cytomegalovirus status with high specificity and sensitivity. In the study, 150 to 200 TCR beta chains were listed as associated with cytomegalovirus. While some public TCRs were present in many individuals, most TCR sequences turned up only very rarely across donors. Roughly uniform sequencing depth across donors was assumed in presence/absence analyses, although this assumption may not hold. When HLA alleles, especially DR and DQ, strongly co-occurred, TCR associations were difficult to assign to individual alleles.

Worth noting for this clone: Its antigen specificity is not known. Base qualities are not at hand, and no much larger clone is one base apart.

Libraries were made using the immunoSEQ multiplex PCR assay. For the multiplex PCR, a mixture combining 60 forward primers for TCR Vbeta segments and 13 reverse primers for TCR Jbeta segments was used. The CDR3 region of rearranged TCR beta genes was amplified from genomic DNA by a multiplex PCR assay. The amplified TCR beta libraries were sequenced on the Illumina HiSeq System as 87-base-pair reads. Per the source publication's procedure: In a later analysis, tens of millions of unique TCR beta chains were counted across the 666 repertoires, and roughly 10 million of these chains were shared by at least two donors. To remove PCR and sequencing errors, raw reads were error-corrected and collapsed into unique sequences using a nearest-neighbor algorithm that merged closely related sequences. CDR3 sequences were aligned to IMGT reference sequences to assign V, D and J gene segments. Each retained sequence needed at least a six-nucleotide match to both a V gene segment and a J gene segment. A rearrangement counted as productive if the CDR3 had no stop codons and remained in frame with V and J, and every other rearrangement counted as non-productive. CDR3 was defined according to IMGT convention as the region running from the second conserved V-encoded cysteine to the conserved J-encoded phenylalanine. The earlier analysis of about 590 of the donors excluded sequences that lacked an unambiguous match to a single V gene segment. An earlier analysis of several hundred of the donors called V segments functional above 56.7% productive rearrangements and segregating when the between-donor standard deviation exceeded 5%. A statistical classification framework was developed to diagnose cytomegalovirus status using the catalog of TCR beta chain sequences. V and J gene assignment, in a later analysis, came from comparing TCR nucleotide sequences with IMGT/GENE-DB human TR gene sequences. A later analysis assigned CDR3 sequences and most-parsimonious VDJ recombination scenarios with the TCRdist pipeline. In a later analysis, each TCR beta chain was defined by its CDR3 amino acid sequence together with its V-gene family, and reads without a unique V-gene family were excluded. As a way to deal with suspected cross-contamination and a sequencing artifact, a later analysis dropped 640 or so nucleotide sequences that were highly shared and had low generation probability. For each public chain, a later analysis derived a clonal expansion index from normalized ranks of inferred template counts within each repertoire. In a later analysis, generation probabilities were computed with a VDJ recombination model fitted to out-of-frame rearrangements, and the resulting probabilities were checked against IGoR. In a later analysis, hypergeometric tests were used to score TCR-TCR, TCR-HLA and TCR-CMV co-occurrence, with a repertoire-size bias correction applied to TCR pairs. To estimate false discovery rates, a later analysis permuted the HLA or CMV assignments 20 times. In a later analysis, co-occurring TCRs were grouped with DBSCAN, and TCRdist sequence similarity was added when clustering was performed within HLA-allele-positive subsets. Co-occurrence clustering excluded repertoires with fewer than 30,000 or more than 120,000 public chains, plus five with anomalous nucleotide sharing. TCRdb retrieved this table from immuneACCESS and kept in-frame rearrangements only. Not all clones are present; in checked studies, unresolved V genes account for under half, and no reason is known for the remainder. V and J calls and clone size are those listed in that table; D and trimming were worked out from the DNA. The sample yields 95,000 to 150,000 clones; about three fifths were counted once. Roughly 8.6% of the sample goes to the ten largest clones.

Inclusive of the bounding cysteine and phenylalanine, the CDR3 is 15 residues long. Only the CDR3 portion is preserved as DNA: 45 bases, with reading frame beginning at the first base. Trimming at the junction amounts to 3 bases on V and 7 bases on J, and the germline ends lie 21 bases apart. CDR1 and CDR2 (GTSNPN, SVGIG) derive from the germline V gene (reference sequence). In total, 500 to 700 healthy bone marrow donors made up the cohort. At the time of sampling, every cohort member was nominally healthy, though immune exposures that went unrecorded were likely present. The donor was CMV seropositive and belonged to the group of 250 to 350 seropositive cohort members. Every donor gave a peripheral blood sample, and the peripheral blood mononuclear cells from that sample were used for TCR beta sequencing. The Qiagen DNeasy Blood Extraction Kit was used to extract genomic DNA from the blood cell samples.

The sample comprised PBMCs. This TCR derives from a woman between 40 and 55 years old in good health and CMV-seropositive. This sequence uses TRBV30 and TRBJ1-1, and the D gene may be TRBD1, 5 bases matching. The nucleotide sequence is TGTGCCTGGAGCGCTATCCGGGCGGGGGGAGGTGAAGCTTTCTTT. Its translation reads: CAWSAIRAGGGEAFF.